The 3 T cell receptor beta chains below all came from one sample that was sequenced in a study of regulatory T cells in long-lasting Graves disease. Time point reported: newly diagnosed GD, antithyroid drugs for less than 3 months. Extracted RNA from PBMCs served as the source of the TCR library. Assembly of TCR beta libraries relied on iRepertoire HTBI primers together with Arm-PCR of CDR3 regions. TCRdb processed the multiplex PCR reads anew with MiXCR; each CDR3 protein has one entry. The repertoire includes around 360,000 distinct CDR3 sequences, about a sixth of them detected once, and 20% to 25% sits in the top ten. This sample also appeared in a second study, on T cells in Graves' hyperthyroidism and ophthalmopathy.

This specimen was peripheral blood mononuclear cells (PBMCs), taken at new diagnosis, from a patient treated with antithyroid drugs. Every receptor here comes from a woman under 30 with Graves disease.

CDR3 region: CASSEVYRGSYNEQFF. The DNA of the CDR3 is TGTGCCAGCAGTGAAGTATACAGGGGCTCCTACAATGAGCAGTTCTTC. The V and J genes are TRBV6-2 or TRBV6-3 and TRBJ2-1; 7 bases line up with TRBD1. V shed 5 bases, J shed 0 bases, and the junction held 7 bases outside the gene matches. The length of the CDR3 is 16 residues. From germline, CDR1 is MNHEY and CDR2 SVGEGT.

CDR3 sequence reads: CASSSADSSNSPLHF. CDR3 in DNA: TGTGCCAGCAGCTCCGCGGACAGTAGCAATTCACCCCTCCACTTT. This rearrangement joins TRBV11-2 to TRBJ1-6; tentatively, D is TRBD1 (6 bases). V was pared by 4 bases and J by 7 bases, with 14 bases between. Germline values: CDR1 SGHAT, CDR2 FQNNGV. There are 15 residues in the CDR3.

This clonotype occurred many times. This chain uses TRBV27 with TRBJ2-7, with a possible D match to TRBD2 (7 bases). Deletions cut 6 bases from V and 8 bases from J, with 20 bases between. The germline V gene encodes CDR1 MNHEY and CDR2 SMNVEV (reference sequence). This CDR3 is built from 14 residues. The CDR3 DNA reads as TGTGCCAGCAGCCAAGGAGCCGGGGGGCGTCAGCAGTACTTC. Translated: CASSQGAGGRQQYF.